This T cell receptor beta chain comes out of a study of CD8 T cells in ankylosing spondylitis. Study-wide findings and caveats: Reports say disease-linked clones showed up significantly more in matched ankylosing spondylitis synovial fluid. What appeared characteristic of ankylosing spondylitis blood was a TCR beta motif of under 10 highly homologous variants.

This CDR3 is 14 amino acids long. Germline V gene lookup returns CDR1 DFQATT and CDR2 SNEGSKA (reference sequence). J was trimmed by 6 bases and V by 4 bases; bases with no gene match: 11. Each TCR beta library was made by quantitative 5'-RACE that incorporated molecular barcodes. Each CDR3 protein gets one entry after TCRdb re-called the 5' RACE reads with MiXCR. Of 100,000 to 150,000 distinct CDR3 sequences listed, 9.5% to 12% are singletons. Remarks on this clonotype: Its antigen is not identified. With a much larger clone just one base away, this may be a read error.

This rearrangement joins TRBV20-1 to TRBJ2-7; 8 bases map to TRBD2. This TCR came from a female donor with ankylosing spondylitis or in good health (not recorded which). Sequenced input: blood, either unsorted or a sorted T cell fraction (not recorded which). CDR3 nucleotides: TGCAGTGCTACACCTAACGGGAGGGCTCCCGAGCAGTACTTC. It is translated as CSATPNGRAPEQYF.